Each of the 18 T cell receptor beta chains below was sequenced from the same sample in a study of cytomegalovirus exposure and HLA in healthy donors. The primer mix had 60 Vbeta and 13 Jbeta primers. Using immunoSEQ multiplex PCR, the repertoire was profiled, and TCRdb retains in-frame clones only, with some absent. This table holds some 150,000 clones, 70% to 80% found once. The sample consisted of PBMCs. These receptors all stem from a man aged 25-45 years in good health and CMV-seropositive.

This clone was counted a single time. The V call is TRBV2, the J call TRBJ1-2; D is possibly TRBD1 (6 bases). CDR3 length: 10 amino acids. From germline, CDR1 is SNHLY and CDR2 FYNNEI. Trimming removed 7 bases from V and 7 bases from J, with 7 bases in between. CDR3 nucleotide sequence: TGTGCCAGCAAACAGGGTGGCTACACCTTC. Translating gives CASKQGGYTF.

The chain carries TRBV11-3 and TRBJ2-1, with 7 bases identical to TRBD1. CDR3 size: 15 residues. Trimming cost V 2 bases and J 3 bases; bases outside gene matches: 4. Germline CDR1 and CDR2: SGHNT and YENEEA. This CDR3 is CASSLSGTDYNEQFF. CDR3 DNA sequence: TGTGCCAGCAGCTTATCCGGGACAGACTACAATGAGCAGTTCTTC.

This clone was seen once. The chain recombines TRBV2 with TRBJ1-2; possibly TRBD1 for D (6 bases). Trimming pared 3 bases from V and 5 bases from J, leaving 10 bases between. Germline CDR1 and CDR2: SNHLY and FYNNEI. The CDR3 is 13 amino acids. DNA for the CDR3: TGTGCCAGCAGTGAGGGGGCCGGTTATGGCTACACCTTC. It yields the protein CASSEGAGYGYTF. The variable domain in full, with the rest retrieved from reference TRBV2 and TRBJ1-2, is EPEVTQTPSHQVTQMGQEVILRCVPISNHLYFYWYRQILGQKVEFLVSFYNNEISEKSEIFDDQFSVERPDGSNFTLKIRSTKLEDSAMYFCASSEGAGYGYTFGSGTRLTVV.

Written as DNA, the CDR3 is TGTGCCAGCAGTGCGGCAGGGTGGGACACTGAAGCTTTCTTT. Its translation: CASSAAGWDTEAFF. V gene TRBV6-1 combines with J gene TRBJ1-1; the D gene is possibly TRBD1 (5 bases). CDR1 and CDR2 (germline): MNHNS, SASEGT. This CDR3 comprises 14 residues. Trimming removed 4 bases from V and 3 bases from J, with 12 bases in between.

The chain combines TRBV30 with TRBJ1-5; no reliable D call. This CDR3 region has 14 residues. CDR1 and CDR2 from the germline V gene are GTSNPN and SVGIG (reference sequence). The V gene lost 3 bases and the J gene lost 5 bases, with 14 bases spanning the gap. The CDR3 protein is CAWSRTSRDQPQHF. CDR3 nucleotides: TGTGCCTGGAGCCGAACTTCGAGAGATCAGCCCCAGCATTTT.

V gene TRBV4-2 combines with J gene TRBJ2-1, with D possibly being TRBD2 (6 bases). CDR3 length: 15 amino acids. The V end lost 4 bases, the J end lost 0 bases, and 10 bases lay between the germline ends. In germline, CDR1 is LGHNA, CDR2 YNFKEQ. The CDR3 is CASSLRESSYNEQFF. CDR3 nucleotides: TGTGCCAGCAGCCTGCGGGAAAGCTCCTACAATGAGCAGTTCTTC.

V and J are TRBV5-1 and TRBJ2-3; possible D gene TRBD2, 6 bases. The CDR3 has 17 amino acids. V gave up 0 bases and J gave up 0 bases, with 14 bases separating them. CDR1 is SGHRS, CDR2 YFSETQ, per germline. The CDR3 sequence is CASSLGWSSGSTDTQYF. The CDR3 nucleotides read TGCGCCAGCAGCTTGGGGTGGAGTAGCGGAAGCACAGATACGCAGTATTTT.

V usage is TRBV7-9 and J usage is TRBJ1-2, with 8 bases fitting TRBD1. The CDR3 extends over 13 amino acids. With 3 bases clipped from V and 8 bases from J, the junction kept 5 bases outside the gene matches. Germline CDR1 and CDR2: SEHNR and FQNEAQ (reference sequence). In DNA form, the CDR3 reads TGTGCCAGCAGCTTCGGACAGGGTGGAGGCTACACCTTC. Protein: CASSFGQGGGYTF.

The CDR3 DNA sequence: TGTGCCTGGAGTGTATTAAGCACAACTAATGAAAAACTGTTTTTT. It codes for CAWSVLSTTNEKLFF. The rearrangement joins TRBV30 to TRBJ1-4; no clear D. V lost 0 bases, J lost 0 bases, and 8 bases lay in between. CDR3 length equals 15 residues. In germline, CDR1 is GTSNPN, CDR2 SVGIG (reference sequence).

As regards this clone: Other nucleotide sequences from this sample produce the same CDR3. This chain uses TRBV27 with TRBJ2-1, with 7 bases identical to TRBD1. This CDR3 has 14 residues. V dropped 5 bases and J dropped 4; count of bases not matched to a gene: 5. The germline CDR1 and CDR2 sequences are MNHEY and SMNVEV (reference sequence). CDR3 DNA: TGTGCCAGCAGTAGGGACAGAAATTACAATGAGCAGTTCTTC. Protein product: CASSRDRNYNEQFF.

This clone is labeled medium-sized. The V gene is TRBV19, the J gene TRBJ2-3; 10 bases map to TRBD2. The V gene's germline CDR1 is LNHDA and CDR2 SQIVND (reference sequence). The junction had 11 bases not matched to a gene; V was cut back by 8 bases and J by 6 bases. The CDR3 runs to 15 residues. The CDR3: CASAASGRAGDTQYF. In DNA, the CDR3 is TGTGCCAGTGCTGCGAGCGGGAGGGCCGGGGATACGCAGTATTTT.

The V gene is TRBV7-3, the J gene TRBJ2-2, with 10 bases aligning to TRBD1. The germline V gene has CDR1 SGHTA and CDR2 FQGTGA. V shed 4 bases, J shed 4 bases, and the junction held 6 bases outside the gene matches. This CDR3 region has 16 residues. This CDR3 is CASSSRQGARTGELFF. CDR3 nucleotides: TGTGCCAGCAGCTCACGACAGGGGGCACGCACCGGGGAGCTGTTTTTT.

The chain joins TRBV19 to TRBJ1-1, with D perhaps TRBD1 (5 bases). V lost 5 bases, J lost 3 bases, and 13 bases lay in between. Germline CDR1 is LNHDA and CDR2 is SQIVND (reference sequence). The CDR3 is 14 amino acids. For the CDR3, the DNA is TGTGCCAGTAGTCCTTGGGGCCCGCACACTGAAGCTTTCTTT. Translating gives CASSPWGPHTEAFF. The full variable domain, in which reference TRBV19 and TRBJ1-1 provide the parts outside the CDR3, is DGGITQSPKYLFRKEGQNVTLSCEQNLNHDAMYWYRQDPGQGLRLIYYSQIVNDFQKGDIAEGYSVSREKKESFPLTVTSAQKNPTAFYLCASSPWGPHTEAFFGQGTRLTVV.

The count of this clone is one. The chain has TRBV15 and TRBJ1-1; no definite D call. V dropped 1 base and J dropped 1 base, with 10 bases sitting between them. Germline V gene lookup returns CDR1 LNHNV and CDR2 YYDKDF (reference sequence). This CDR3 spans 15 amino acids. This CDR3 reads CATSRGDGGNTEAFF. The CDR3 region has the DNA TGTGCCACCAGCAGAGGTGACGGAGGGAACACTGAAGCTTTCTTT.

In the case of this clone: At the DNA level, this CDR3 is encoded by other sequences in the same sample as well. The V call is TRBV7-9, the J call TRBJ2-7, with D perhaps TRBD2 (6 bases). CDR3 size: 13 residues. The germline V gene has CDR1 SEHNR and CDR2 FQNEAQ (reference sequence). V lost 1 base, J lost 3 bases, and 7 bases lay in between. The CDR3 loop is CASSLGGVYEQYF. The CDR3 DNA reads TGTGCCAGCAGCTTAGGGGGGGTCTACGAGCAGTACTTC.

The chain is built from TRBV2 and TRBJ1-3, with 7 bases aligning to TRBD1. The CDR3 loop spans 13 amino acids. J gave up 2 bases and V 5 bases, and 0 bases lay outside the gene matches. The germline CDR1 and CDR2 sequences are SNHLY and FYNNEI. CDR3 sequence reads: CASSQGAGNTIYF. Written as DNA, the CDR3 is TGTGCCAGCAGTCAGGGGGCTGGAAACACCATATATTTT.

The chain employs TRBV19 and TRBJ1-5; maybe TRBD1 (5 bases). Germline assignment: CDR1 LNHDA and CDR2 SQIVND (reference sequence). The V end lost 3 bases, the J end lost 0 bases, and 9 bases lay between the germline ends. This CDR3 comprises 15 residues. CDR3 loop: CASSILTDSNQPQHF. The CDR3 DNA reads as TGTGCCAGTAGTATCTTGACAGATAGCAATCAGCCCCAGCATTTT.

V usage is TRBV19 and J usage is TRBJ2-1; tentatively, D is TRBD2 (6 bases). Deletions cut 6 bases from V and 8 bases from J, with 23 bases between. The CDR3 has 16 residues. CDR1 and CDR2 from the germline V gene are LNHDA and SQIVND (reference sequence). The chain's CDR3 is CASRPPSGHLRDEQFF. CDR3 nucleotide sequence: TGTGCCAGTAGACCACCGAGCGGGCACCTCAGGGATGAGCAGTTCTTC. Combining the CDR3 with reference TRBV19 and TRBJ2-1 gives the whole variable domain DGGITQSPKYLFRKEGQNVTLSCEQNLNHDAMYWYRQDPGQGLRLIYYSQIVNDFQKGDIAEGYSVSREKKESFPLTVTSAQKNPTAFYLCASRPPSGHLRDEQFFGPGTRLTVL.